What follows describes a single T cell receptor beta chain. At least ten counts were recorded for this clonotype. This clone's antigen is unknown. Nothing much larger sits one base from this clone, and base qualities are not available. This sample's treatment or condition label indicates: allogeneic hematopoietic cell transplantation with graft depleted of TCRalphabeta T cells and CD19 B cells. The children who served as transplant recipients had been given grafts of TCRalphabeta/CD19-depleted allogeneic hematopoietic cells. At the junction V is shortened by 0 bases and J by 0 bases; bases outside the gene matches: 11. Looking up the germline V gene (reference sequence) yields CDR1 DFQATT and CDR2 SNEGSKA. The CDR3 numbers 19 residues from cysteine through phenylalanine. Of the read, only the CDR3 DNA is kept; its 57 bases are in frame from base 1. Library preparation employed PCR. The instrument was an Illumina HiSeq 2500. TCR libraries were prepared with molecular barcoding, using unique molecular identifiers to normalize TCRbeta repertoire quantification. The public sequencing data were trimmed at Q25 with fastp and processed into clonotypes with MiXCR by TCRdb, which kept only in-frame beta chains. When rows share a CDR3 protein, they turn into one entry using the most common DNA and genes. This sample comprises over 90,000 distinct CDR3 sequences, around 7% of them detected only once. The leading ten clones occupy approximately 16% of the sample.

The entry originates in a study of T-cell reconstitution after alpha-beta-depleted transplantation in children (dated by TCRdb to the mid-2010s). Study-wide context: T-cell immune reconstitution after TCRalphabeta/CD19-depleted allogeneic hematopoietic cell transplantation in children was quantitatively tracked in the study by means of TCR repertoire profiling. What the work shows at the level of the full study, not this receptor alone: Apparently early alphabetaT-cell count recovery about two months after transplant reportedly relied on only several hundred rapidly expanded clones derived from non-depleted graft cells. In some patients, the high TCRbeta diversity seen at day 60 was put down to recipient T cells and intrathymic progenitors that had survived conditioning. Over subsequent months, a decline in hyperexpanded clone frequencies was noted, and after one year, T-cell counts and TCRbeta diversity were mostly ascribed to newly produced T cells.

Sequenced material: PBMCs, taken before TCRalphabeta/CD19-depleted stem cell transplant. This sequence was found in a boy aged 2 to 10 with acute lymphoblastic leukemia, due to receive a stem cell transplant. This sequence uses TRBV20-1 and TRBJ2-6; 7 middle bases align to TRBD1. In nucleotide form, the sequence is TGCAGTGCTAGAGAGCCGCCTGGCAGGGGGATCTCTGGGGCCAACGTCCTGACTTTC. Translated, it gives CSAREPPGRGISGANVLTF.